A selection of T cell receptor beta chains follows, all from one sample in a study of blood T cell repertoires in COVID-19. Libraries were prepared by immunoSEQ multiplex PCR; TCRdb keeps only in-frame clonotypes and omits some of them. The sample includes 200,000 or so clones, roughly 84% of them seen just once. The sequenced sample was peripheral blood. The source of these receptors is a woman aged 40-49 years who had recovered from COVID-19. Each CDR3 is given with its conserved first and last residue. D genes are given only for firm matches. The size entry is marked missing in some rows and otherwise reads once, few, many or a size class.

V gene: TRBV20-1
J gene: TRBJ1-5
D gene: TRBD1
clone size: NA
CDR3 DNA: TGCAGTGCTAGTGCAACAACAGGGGGCAATCAGCCCCAGCATTTT
CDR3 protein: CSASATTGGNQPQHF

V gene: TRBV4-3
J gene: TRBJ2-1
D gene: TRBD2
clone size: NA
CDR3 DNA: TGCGCCAGCAGCCAAGATGGTAGCGGGAGGTACAATGAGCAGTTCTTC
CDR3 protein: CASSQDGSGRYNEQFF

V gene: TRBV19
J gene: TRBJ1-3
D gene: NA
clone size: NA
CDR3 DNA: TGTGCCAGTAGTATTGCGGGGTCTGGAAACACCATATATTTT
CDR3 protein: CASSIAGSGNTIYF

V gene: TRBV27
J gene: TRBJ2-7
D gene: TRBD1
clone size: once
CDR3 DNA: TGTGCCAGCAGTCCCTTGACAGGGGTTGGCGAGCAGTACTTC
CDR3 protein: CASSPLTGVGEQYF

V gene: TRBV28
J gene: TRBJ1-1
D gene: NA
clone size: NA
CDR3 DNA: TGTGCCAGCAGTTCCACGGACTTTTTGAACACTGAAGCTTTCTTT
CDR3 protein: CASSSTDFLNTEAFF

V gene: TRBV4-1
J gene: TRBJ2-3
D gene: NA
clone size: NA
CDR3 DNA: TGCGCCAGCAGCCAAGAGTGGGGGGTATCGACAGATACGCAGTATTTT
CDR3 protein: CASSQEWGVSTDTQYF

V gene: TRBV2
J gene: TRBJ2-1
D gene: TRBD2
clone size: once
CDR3 DNA: TGTGCCAGCAGGTTAGCGGGGGCGTCCTACAATGAGCAGTTCTTC
CDR3 protein: CASRLAGASYNEQFF

V gene: TRBV7-9
J gene: TRBJ2-5
D gene: TRBD1
clone size: NA
CDR3 DNA: TGTGCCAGCAGCGTTACAGGGGGCTATGCTGGAGAGACCCAGTACTTC
CDR3 protein: CASSVTGGYAGETQYF

V gene: TRBV19
J gene: TRBJ1-5
D gene: NA
clone size: NA
CDR3 DNA: TGTGCCAGTGGCCGCGGGAGTTATCAGCCCCAGCATTTT
CDR3 protein: CASGRGSYQPQHF

V gene: TRBV6-5
J gene: TRBJ2-1
D gene: TRBD1
clone size: NA
CDR3 DNA: TGTGCCAGCAGAGACAGGGGATTGGGTGAGCAGTTCTTC
CDR3 protein: CASRDRGLGEQFF

V gene: TRBV12-5
J gene: TRBJ1-4
D gene: TRBD1
clone size: NA
CDR3 DNA: TGTGCTAGTGGTTTGGGACAGGGGGCAACTAATGAAAAACTGTTTTTT
CDR3 protein: CASGLGQGATNEKLFF

V gene: TRBV19
J gene: TRBJ1-1
D gene: NA
clone size: NA
CDR3 DNA: TGTGCCAGTAGTTCTCTCCCAGGGGCTGAAGCTTTCTTT
CDR3 protein: CASSSLPGAEAFF

V gene: TRBV5-6
J gene: TRBJ2-1
D gene: TRBD2
clone size: once
CDR3 DNA: TGTGCCAGCAAGGGAGGGACCGTAATCTACAATGAGCAGTTCTTC
CDR3 protein: CASKGGTVIYNEQFF

V gene: TRBV7-2
J gene: TRBJ2-1
D gene: NA
clone size: NA
CDR3 DNA: TGTGCCAGCAGCGGGAGTCCTCCGTATAATGAGCAGTTCTTC
CDR3 protein: CASSGSPPYNEQFF

V gene: TRBV27
J gene: TRBJ1-2
D gene: NA
clone size: NA
CDR3 DNA: TGTGCCAGCAGTAACGACAGGCTCTATGGCTACACCTTC
CDR3 protein: CASSNDRLYGYTF

V gene: TRBV19
J gene: TRBJ1-1
D gene: NA
clone size: NA
CDR3 DNA: TGTGCCAGTAGTATGATGACAGGCCCCGGCACTGAAGCTTTCTTT
CDR3 protein: CASSMMTGPGTEAFF

V gene: TRBV11-1
J gene: TRBJ2-7
D gene: NA
clone size: NA
CDR3 DNA: TGTGCCAGCAGCTTAGTAACAGGGAACGAGCAGTACTTC
CDR3 protein: CASSLVTGNEQYF

V gene: TRBV2
J gene: TRBJ2-7
D gene: TRBD2
clone size: NA
CDR3 DNA: TGTGCCAGCAGTTCGAGGGGACTAGCTCTCTACGAGCAGTACTTC
CDR3 protein: CASSSRGLALYEQYF

V gene: TRBV6-5
J gene: TRBJ1-1
D gene: TRBD1
clone size: NA
CDR3 DNA: TGTGCCAGCAGTCGGCTCGGACAGGGGGGCACTGAAGCTTTCTTT
CDR3 protein: CASSRLGQGGTEAFF

V gene: TRBV7-6
J gene: TRBJ2-1
D gene: NA
clone size: NA
CDR3 DNA: TGTGCCAGCAGCTTAGCTTACAACAATGAGCAGTTCTTC
CDR3 protein: CASSLAYNNEQFF

V gene: TRBV7-3
J gene: TRBJ2-3
D gene: TRBD1
clone size: NA
CDR3 DNA: TGTGCCAGCAGCCCGACAGGGGGCCCAGATACGCAGTATTTT
CDR3 protein: CASSPTGGPDTQYF

V gene: TRBV7-2
J gene: TRBJ1-3
D gene: TRBD1
clone size: NA
CDR3 DNA: TGTGCCAGCAGCCCCGGGACAGGGAGCGGAAACACCATATATTTT
CDR3 protein: CASSPGTGSGNTIYF

V gene: TRBV7-9
J gene: TRBJ1-2
D gene: TRBD1
clone size: NA
CDR3 DNA: TGTGCCAGCAGCTTAGGGGACAGGTTCGGTGGCTACACCTTC
CDR3 protein: CASSLGDRFGGYTF

V gene: TRBV4-2
J gene: TRBJ2-3
D gene: TRBD2
clone size: few
CDR3 DNA: TGTGCCAGCAGCCAAGATGGAAGCGGGGCTACCACAGATACGCAGTATTTT
CDR3 protein: CASSQDGSGATTDTQYF

V gene: TRBV14
J gene: TRBJ2-7
D gene: TRBD1
clone size: NA
CDR3 DNA: TGTGCCAGCAGCCAAGGGGACAGGGTTACCTACGAGCAGTACTTC
CDR3 protein: CASSQGDRVTYEQYF

V gene: TRBV11-1
J gene: TRBJ2-3
D gene: NA
clone size: NA
CDR3 DNA: TGTGCCAGCAGCTTAGATCTCGGCGGGTTTCCAGATACGCAGTATTTT
CDR3 protein: CASSLDLGGFPDTQYF

V gene: TRBV28
J gene: TRBJ1-2
D gene: NA
clone size: NA
CDR3 DNA: TGTGCCAGCAGGATCACAGGAATGCGTAACTATGGCTACACCTTC
CDR3 protein: CASRITGMRNYGYTF

V gene: TRBV18
J gene: TRBJ2-1
D gene: NA
clone size: NA
CDR3 DNA: TGTGCCAGCTCACGCCAGGCCGGCTCCTACAATGAGCAGTTCTTC
CDR3 protein: CASSRQAGSYNEQFF

V gene: TRBV3-1/TRBV3-2
J gene: TRBJ1-5
D gene: NA
clone size: NA
CDR3 DNA: TGTGCCAGCAGCCAAGAGCAGTCCTATCAGCCCCAGCATTTT
CDR3 protein: CASSQEQSYQPQHF

V gene: TRBV7-2
J gene: TRBJ2-3
D gene: TRBD2
clone size: NA
CDR3 DNA: TGTGCCAGCAGCTCTCTAGCGGGCATTTCTAGCACAGATACGCAGTATTTT
CDR3 protein: CASSSLAGISSTDTQYF

V gene: TRBV18
J gene: TRBJ2-1
D gene: NA
clone size: NA
CDR3 DNA: TGTGCCAGCTCACCAGCGCCGGGGAACAATGAGCAGTTCTTC
CDR3 protein: CASSPAPGNNEQFF

V gene: TRBV28
J gene: TRBJ2-1
D gene: NA
clone size: NA
CDR3 DNA: TGTGCCAGCAATCAGCCGGGACACCAAACCGGTGAGCAGTTCTTC
CDR3 protein: CASNQPGHQTGEQFF

V gene: TRBV7-7
J gene: TRBJ2-3
D gene: TRBD2
clone size: NA
CDR3 DNA: TGTGCCAGCAGCTTAAACCCTACTCTAGCGGGAGGTTACACGGATACGCAGTATTTT
CDR3 protein: CASSLNPTLAGGYTDTQYF

V gene: TRBV28
J gene: TRBJ1-5
D gene: NA
clone size: NA
CDR3 DNA: TGTGCCAGCAGTTCCGCAGGGTATGGCGGCAATCAGCCCCAGCATTTT
CDR3 protein: CASSSAGYGGNQPQHF

V gene: TRBV12-3/TRBV12-4
J gene: TRBJ1-4
D gene: NA
clone size: NA
CDR3 DNA: TGTGCCAGCAGTTTTCAATATGAAAAACTGTTTTTT
CDR3 protein: CASSFQYEKLFF

V gene: TRBV11-3
J gene: TRBJ2-2
D gene: NA
clone size: NA
CDR3 DNA: TGTGCCAGCAGTCCCCAGGGGTGGTATACCGGGGAGCTGTTTTTT
CDR3 protein: CASSPQGWYTGELFF

V gene: TRBV14
J gene: TRBJ2-2
D gene: NA
clone size: NA
CDR3 DNA: TGTGCCAGCAGTCCCTTTACGAACACCGGGGAGCTGTTTTTT
CDR3 protein: CASSPFTNTGELFF

V gene: TRBV7-3
J gene: TRBJ1-2
D gene: TRBD1
clone size: NA
CDR3 DNA: TGTGCCAGCAGCTTAAAGGCAACTACGGACAGGACTAACTATGGCTACACCTTC
CDR3 protein: CASSLKATTDRTNYGYTF

V gene: TRBV19
J gene: TRBJ2-1
D gene: NA
clone size: NA
CDR3 DNA: TGTGCCAGTCAAGACAGGAACAATGAGCAGTTCTTC
CDR3 protein: CASQDRNNEQFF

V gene: TRBV30
J gene: TRBJ2-4
D gene: NA
clone size: NA
CDR3 DNA: TGTGCCTGGAGTAGAGGTGAAGAAAACATTCAGTACTTC
CDR3 protein: CAWSRGEENIQYF

V gene: TRBV11-3
J gene: TRBJ2-1
D gene: NA
clone size: NA
CDR3 DNA: TGTGCCAGCAGCCCAAGACTAGTCGGGGGTGAGCAGTTCTTC
CDR3 protein: CASSPRLVGGEQFF

V gene: TRBV29-1
J gene: TRBJ2-1
D gene: TRBD2
clone size: NA
CDR3 DNA: TGCAGCGCCTGGACTAGTGATGAGCAGTTCTTC
CDR3 protein: CSAWTSDEQFF

V gene: TRBV28
J gene: TRBJ1-4
D gene: TRBD1
clone size: NA
CDR3 DNA: TGTGCCAGCAGTTCGTCCGGGACAGGGTCTGAAAAACTGTTTTTT
CDR3 protein: CASSSSGTGSEKLFF

V gene: TRBV19
J gene: TRBJ1-3
D gene: NA
clone size: NA
CDR3 DNA: TGTGCCAGTAGTACAGACAGGTCCTCTGGAAACACCATATATTTT
CDR3 protein: CASSTDRSSGNTIYF

V gene: TRBV23-1
J gene: TRBJ1-6
D gene: NA
clone size: NA
CDR3 DNA: TGCGCCAGCAGTCAAATTACGGGCTCCTATAATTCACCCCTCCACTTT
CDR3 protein: CASSQITGSYNSPLHF

V gene: TRBV7-3
J gene: TRBJ2-5
D gene: NA
clone size: once
CDR3 DNA: TGTGCCAGCAGCTTAACGGGGGCTCCAGAGACCCAGTACTTC
CDR3 protein: CASSLTGAPETQYF

V gene: TRBV5-4
J gene: TRBJ1-1
D gene: TRBD1
clone size: NA
CDR3 DNA: TGTGCCAGCAGGGGACAGGATACTGAAGCTTTCTTT
CDR3 protein: CASRGQDTEAFF

V gene: TRBV7-9
J gene: TRBJ1-1
D gene: NA
clone size: NA
CDR3 DNA: TGTGCCAGCAGCGACGCCCCAGGGCTGAACACTGAAGCTTTCTTT
CDR3 protein: CASSDAPGLNTEAFF

V gene: TRBV5-1
J gene: TRBJ2-5
D gene: TRBD1
clone size: NA
CDR3 DNA: TGCGCCAGCAGCCGGACAGGGGGACAAGAGACCCAGTACTTC
CDR3 protein: CASSRTGGQETQYF

V gene: TRBV6-5
J gene: TRBJ2-7
D gene: TRBD1
clone size: NA
CDR3 DNA: TGTGCCAGCAGTTACTCGACAGGGGGCGAGCAGTACTTC
CDR3 protein: CASSYSTGGEQYF

V gene: TRBV7-6
J gene: TRBJ2-1
D gene: NA
clone size: NA
CDR3 DNA: TGTGCCAGCAGCGTGGGGGCAGTGCAGTTCTTC
CDR3 protein: CASSVGAVQFF

V gene: TRBV3-1/TRBV3-2
J gene: TRBJ1-1
D gene: NA
clone size: NA
CDR3 DNA: TGTGCCAGCACCCAGACATCGAACACTGAAGCTTTCTTT
CDR3 protein: CASTQTSNTEAFF

V gene: TRBV24-1
J gene: TRBJ2-2
D gene: TRBD2
clone size: NA
CDR3 DNA: TGTGCCACCAGTGATGAGATCCGCTCCGGGACTAGCGGGAGGTCGAACACCGGGGAGCTGTTTTTT
CDR3 protein: CATSDEIRSGTSGRSNTGELFF

V gene: TRBV19
J gene: TRBJ1-2
D gene: NA
clone size: NA
CDR3 DNA: TGTGCCACGGGACAAAACTATGGCTACACCTTC
CDR3 protein: CATGQNYGYTF

V gene: TRBV23-1
J gene: TRBJ1-1
D gene: TRBD1
clone size: NA
CDR3 DNA: TGCGCCAGCGGCTCCGGGACAGGGGAAACTGAAGCTTTCTTT
CDR3 protein: CASGSGTGETEAFF

V gene: TRBV12-3/TRBV12-4
J gene: TRBJ1-4
D gene: NA
clone size: NA
CDR3 DNA: TGTGCCAGCCAAGCCAGGAGGGGAAAACTGTTTTTT
CDR3 protein: CASQARRGKLFF

V gene: TRBV27
J gene: TRBJ2-2
D gene: TRBD1
clone size: few
CDR3 DNA: TGTGCCAGCAGTCCCGCCGGGACAGCGAACACCGGGGAGCTGTTTTTT
CDR3 protein: CASSPAGTANTGELFF

V gene: TRBV19
J gene: TRBJ2-2
D gene: NA
clone size: NA
CDR3 DNA: TGTGCCAGTAGTATGGGGAGGAACACCGGGGAGCTGTTTTTT
CDR3 protein: CASSMGRNTGELFF

V gene: TRBV3-1/TRBV3-2
J gene: TRBJ1-1
D gene: NA
clone size: once
CDR3 DNA: TGTGCCAGCAGCCAGACCGGGATCTTTGTGGTGAACACTGAAGCTTTCTTT
CDR3 protein: CASSQTGIFVVNTEAFF